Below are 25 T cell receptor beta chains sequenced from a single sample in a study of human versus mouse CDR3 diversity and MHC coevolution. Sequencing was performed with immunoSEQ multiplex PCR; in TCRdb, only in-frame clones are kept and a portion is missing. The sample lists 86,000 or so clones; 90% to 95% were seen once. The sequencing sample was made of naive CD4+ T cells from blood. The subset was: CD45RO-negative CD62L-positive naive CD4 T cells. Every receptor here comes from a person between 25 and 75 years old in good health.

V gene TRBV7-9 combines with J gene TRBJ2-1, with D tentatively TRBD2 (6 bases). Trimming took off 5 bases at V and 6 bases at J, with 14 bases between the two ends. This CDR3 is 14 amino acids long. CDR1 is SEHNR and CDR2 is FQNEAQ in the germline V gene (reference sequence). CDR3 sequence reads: CASSQLVGGNEQFF. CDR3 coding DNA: TGTGCCAGCAGCCAGCTCGTGGGGGGCAATGAGCAGTTCTTC.

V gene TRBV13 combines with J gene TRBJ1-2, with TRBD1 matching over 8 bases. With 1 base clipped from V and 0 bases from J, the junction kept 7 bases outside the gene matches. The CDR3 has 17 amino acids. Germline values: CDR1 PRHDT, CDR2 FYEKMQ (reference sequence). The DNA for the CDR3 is TGTGCCAGCAGCTTAGCGGGCAGGGGGCCCACTAACTATGGCTACACCTTC. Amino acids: CASSLAGRGPTNYGYTF.

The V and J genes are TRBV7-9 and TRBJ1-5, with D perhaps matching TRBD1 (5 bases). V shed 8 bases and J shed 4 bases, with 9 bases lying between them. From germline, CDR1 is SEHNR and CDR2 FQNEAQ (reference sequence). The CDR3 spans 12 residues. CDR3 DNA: TGTGCCAGCGGCAGGGTTAATCAGCCCCAGCATTTT. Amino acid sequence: CASGRVNQPQHF.

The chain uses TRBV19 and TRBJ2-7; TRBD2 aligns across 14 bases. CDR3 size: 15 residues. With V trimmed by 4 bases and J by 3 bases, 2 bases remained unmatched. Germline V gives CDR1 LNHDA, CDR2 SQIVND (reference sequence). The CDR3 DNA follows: TGTGCCAGTAGTAGGGGACTAGCGGGGGACTACGAGCAGTACTTC. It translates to CASSRGLAGDYEQYF.

CDR3 nucleotides: TGCGCCAGCGGGCCGGGACAGGGAGGCGTAGTTGAAAAACTGTTTTTT. Residues: CASGPGQGGVVEKLFF. The chain recombines TRBV5-1 with TRBJ1-4; 9 bases align to TRBD1. The CDR3 is 16 residues long. The germline V gene encodes CDR1 SGHRS and CDR2 YFSETQ. Trimming took 7 bases from V and 7 from J; bases not matched to a gene: 14.

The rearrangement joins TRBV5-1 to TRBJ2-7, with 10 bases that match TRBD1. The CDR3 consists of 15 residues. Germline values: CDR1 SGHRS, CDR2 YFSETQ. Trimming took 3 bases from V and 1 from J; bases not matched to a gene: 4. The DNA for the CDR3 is TGCGCCAGCAGCTCCGGACAGGGGGTTTCCTACGAGCAGTACTTC. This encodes CASSSGQGVSYEQYF.

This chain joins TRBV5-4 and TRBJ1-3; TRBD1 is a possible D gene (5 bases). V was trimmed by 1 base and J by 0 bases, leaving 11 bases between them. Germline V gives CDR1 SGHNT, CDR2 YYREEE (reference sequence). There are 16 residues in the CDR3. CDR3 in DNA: TGTGCCAGCAGCTTGCGGGGGAAGAGCTCTGGAAACACCATATATTTT. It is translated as CASSLRGKSSGNTIYF.

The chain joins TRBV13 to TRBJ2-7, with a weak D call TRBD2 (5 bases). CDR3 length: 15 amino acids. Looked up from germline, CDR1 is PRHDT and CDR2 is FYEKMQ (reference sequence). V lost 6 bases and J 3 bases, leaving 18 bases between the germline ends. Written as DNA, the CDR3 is TGTGCCAGCAGAGAAGCCAGCGGTGGGAGCTACGAGCAGTACTTC. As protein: CASREASGGSYEQYF. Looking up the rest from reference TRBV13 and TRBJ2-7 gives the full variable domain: AAGVIQSPRHLIKEKRETATLKCYPIPRHDTVYWYQQGPGQDPQFLISFYEKMQSDKGSIPDRFSAQQFSDYHSELNMSSLELGDSALYFCASREASGGSYEQYFGPGTRLTVT.

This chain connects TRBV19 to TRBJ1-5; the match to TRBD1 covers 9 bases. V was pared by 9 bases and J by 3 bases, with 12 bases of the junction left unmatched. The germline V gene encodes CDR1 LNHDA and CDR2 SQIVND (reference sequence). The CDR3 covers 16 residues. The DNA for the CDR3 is TGTGCCAGCAGTCCCGGGACAGGGTCCCACAATCAGCCCCAGCATTTT. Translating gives CASSPGTGSHNQPQHF.

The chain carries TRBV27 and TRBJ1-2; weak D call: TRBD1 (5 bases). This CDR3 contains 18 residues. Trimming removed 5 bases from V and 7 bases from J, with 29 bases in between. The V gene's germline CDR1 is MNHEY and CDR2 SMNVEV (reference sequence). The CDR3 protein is CASSLQTGGTHPRFGYTF. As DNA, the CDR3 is TGTGCCAGCAGTCTCCAAACCGGGGGGACCCACCCTCGATTTGGCTACACCTTC.

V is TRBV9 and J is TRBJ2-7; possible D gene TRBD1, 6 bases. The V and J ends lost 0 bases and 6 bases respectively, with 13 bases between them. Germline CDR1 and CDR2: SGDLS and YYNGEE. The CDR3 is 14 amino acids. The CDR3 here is CASSVVGRGSEQYF. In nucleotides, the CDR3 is TGTGCCAGCAGCGTAGTGGGCAGGGGAAGCGAGCAGTACTTC.

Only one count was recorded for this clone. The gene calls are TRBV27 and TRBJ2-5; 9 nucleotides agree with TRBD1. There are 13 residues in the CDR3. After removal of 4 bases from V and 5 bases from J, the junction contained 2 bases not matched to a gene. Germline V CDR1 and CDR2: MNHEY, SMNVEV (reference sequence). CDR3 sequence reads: CASSWTGAETQYF. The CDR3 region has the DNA TGTGCCAGCAGTTGGACAGGGGCCGAGACCCAGTACTTC.

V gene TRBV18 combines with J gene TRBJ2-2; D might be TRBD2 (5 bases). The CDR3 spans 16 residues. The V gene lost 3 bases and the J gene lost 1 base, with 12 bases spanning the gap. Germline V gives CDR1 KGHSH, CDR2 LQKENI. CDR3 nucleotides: TGTGCCAGCTCACCCGCCAACAGCGGGAACACCGGGGAGCTGTTTTTT. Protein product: CASSPANSGNTGELFF.

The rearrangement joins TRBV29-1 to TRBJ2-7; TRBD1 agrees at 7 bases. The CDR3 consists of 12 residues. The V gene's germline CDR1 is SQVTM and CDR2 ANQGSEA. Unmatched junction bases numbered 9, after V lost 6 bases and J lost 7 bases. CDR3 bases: TGCAGCGTCTACGACAGGGTCTCTGAGCAGTACTTC. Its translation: CSVYDRVSEQYF.

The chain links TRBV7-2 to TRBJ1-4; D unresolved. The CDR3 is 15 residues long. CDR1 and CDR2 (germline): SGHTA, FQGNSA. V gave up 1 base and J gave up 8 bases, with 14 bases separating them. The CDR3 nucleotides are TGTGCCAGCAGCTTAGGCCCGGGAATTGGGGAAAAACTGTTTTTT. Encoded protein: CASSLGPGIGEKLFF.

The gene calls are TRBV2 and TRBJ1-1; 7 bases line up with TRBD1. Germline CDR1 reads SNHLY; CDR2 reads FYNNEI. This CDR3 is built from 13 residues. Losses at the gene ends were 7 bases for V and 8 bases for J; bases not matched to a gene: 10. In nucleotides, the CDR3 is TGTGCCAGCACCTTGACAGGGCCTCCAGAAGCTTTCTTT. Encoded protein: CASTLTGPPEAFF.

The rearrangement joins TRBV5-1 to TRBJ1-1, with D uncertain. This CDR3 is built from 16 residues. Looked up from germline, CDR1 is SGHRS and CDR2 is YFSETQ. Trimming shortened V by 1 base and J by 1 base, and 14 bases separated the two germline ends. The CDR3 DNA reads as TGCGCCAGCAGCTTGTCCGGGGAATTTAGGAACACTGAAGCTTTCTTT. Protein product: CASSLSGEFRNTEAFF.

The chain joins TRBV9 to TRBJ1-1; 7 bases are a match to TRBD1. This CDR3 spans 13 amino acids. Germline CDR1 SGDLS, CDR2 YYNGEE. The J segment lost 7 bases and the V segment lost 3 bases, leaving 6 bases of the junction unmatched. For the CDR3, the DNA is TGTGCCAGCAGCGCCATTCAGGGGGGTGAAGCTTTCTTT. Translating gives CASSAIQGGEAFF.

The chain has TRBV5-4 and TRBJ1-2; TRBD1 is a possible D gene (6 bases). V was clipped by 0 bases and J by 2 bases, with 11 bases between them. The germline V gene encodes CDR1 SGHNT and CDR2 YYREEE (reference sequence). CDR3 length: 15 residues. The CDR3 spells CASSLAGGLNYGYTF. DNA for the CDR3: TGTGCCAGCAGCTTGGCCGGGGGGCTAAACTATGGCTACACCTTC.

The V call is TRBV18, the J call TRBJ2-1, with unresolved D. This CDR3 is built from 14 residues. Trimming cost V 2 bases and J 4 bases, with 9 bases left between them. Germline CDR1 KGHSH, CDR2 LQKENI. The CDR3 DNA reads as TGTGCCAGCTCACCAGGCACGCGGTACAATGAGCAGTTCTTC. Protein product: CASSPGTRYNEQFF. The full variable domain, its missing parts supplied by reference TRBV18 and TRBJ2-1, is NAGVMQNPRHLVRRRGQEARLRCSPMKGHSHVYWYRQLPEEGLKFMVYLQKENIIDESGMPKERFSAEFPKEGPSILRIQQVVRGDSAAYFCASSPGTRYNEQFFGPGTRLTVL.

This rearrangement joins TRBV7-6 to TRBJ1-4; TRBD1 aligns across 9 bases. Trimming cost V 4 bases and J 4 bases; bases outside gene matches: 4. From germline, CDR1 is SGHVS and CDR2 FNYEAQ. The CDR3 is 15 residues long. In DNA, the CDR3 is TGTGCCAGCAGCTCGGGACAGGGCCTTAATGAAAAACTGTTTTTT. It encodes CASSSGQGLNEKLFF.

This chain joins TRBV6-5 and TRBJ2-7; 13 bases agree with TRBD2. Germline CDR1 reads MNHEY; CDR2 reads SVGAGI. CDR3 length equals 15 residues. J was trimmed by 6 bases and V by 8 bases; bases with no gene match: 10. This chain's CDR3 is CASYPRTSGSFEQYF. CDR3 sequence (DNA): TGTGCCAGCTATCCCAGGACTAGCGGGAGTTTCGAGCAGTACTTC.

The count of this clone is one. The CDR3 loop is CAISESSGQGISGELFF. CDR3 DNA sequence: TGTGCCATCAGTGAGTCGTCCGGACAGGGGATCAGCGGGGAGCTGTTTTTT. The V and J genes are TRBV10-3 and TRBJ2-2; 9 bases fit TRBD1. Germline CDR1 reads ENHRY; CDR2 reads SYGVKD. The CDR3 runs 17 residues. Trimming removed 0 bases from V and 7 bases from J; junction bases left unmatched: 9.

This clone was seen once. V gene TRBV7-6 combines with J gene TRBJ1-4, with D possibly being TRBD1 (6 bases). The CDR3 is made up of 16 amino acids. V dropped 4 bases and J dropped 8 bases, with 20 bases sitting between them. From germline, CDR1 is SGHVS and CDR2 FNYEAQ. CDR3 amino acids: CASSSPKDSFGEKLFF. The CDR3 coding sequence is TGTGCCAGCAGCTCACCTAAGGACAGTTTTGGAGAAAAACTGTTTTTT.

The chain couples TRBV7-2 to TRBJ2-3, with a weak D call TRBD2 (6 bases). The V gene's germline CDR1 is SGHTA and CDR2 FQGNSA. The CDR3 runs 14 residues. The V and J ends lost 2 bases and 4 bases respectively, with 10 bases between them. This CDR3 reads CASSLNGGPDTQYF. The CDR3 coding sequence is TGTGCCAGCAGCTTAAACGGGGGTCCAGATACGCAGTATTTT.